The 10 T cell receptor beta chains below come from one sample, sequenced in a study of CD8 T cells in ankylosing spondylitis. Each CDR3 protein gets one entry after TCRdb re-called the 5' RACE reads with MiXCR. The sample yields 310,000 or so distinct CDR3 sequences, about 20% seen once. What was sequenced was blood, either unsorted or a sorted T cell fraction (not recorded which). Every receptor here comes from a male donor with ankylosing spondylitis or in good health (not recorded which).

The CDR3 sequence: CASSFDRVYTF. The CDR3 nucleotides read TGTGCCAGCAGCTTTGACAGGGTTTACACCTTC. This chain joins TRBV7-2 and TRBJ1-2; 7 bases fit TRBD1. Per germline, CDR1 SGHTA and CDR2 FQGNSA. V gave up 3 bases and J gave up 11 bases; unmatched junction bases: 3. CDR3 length equals 11 residues.

This clonotype was detected many times. The gene calls are TRBV18 and TRBJ2-3, with 7 bases fitting TRBD2. The V gene end was trimmed by 6 bases and the J gene end by 0 bases; junction bases not matched to a gene: 6. CDR1 and CDR2 (germline): KGHSH, LQKENI. This CDR3 contains 15 residues. The CDR3 sequence: CASSQASGSTDTQYF. CDR3 nucleotides: TGTGCCAGCTCTCAAGCTAGCGGTAGCACAGATACGCAGTATTTT. Filled out from reference TRBV18 and TRBJ2-3, the complete variable domain reads NAGVMQNPRHLVRRRGQEARLRCSPMKGHSHVYWYRQLPEEGLKFMVYLQKENIIDESGMPKERFSAEFPKEGPSILRIQQVVRGDSAAYFCASSQASGSTDTQYFGPGTRLTVL.

This sequence joins TRBV20-1 and TRBJ1-2, with 10 bases matching TRBD1. CDR1 DFQATT and CDR2 SNEGSKA come from the germline V gene (reference sequence). This CDR3 region has 15 residues. The DNA of the CDR3 is TGCAGCGCTGGCCACCCTCGGGACAGGGGAAAAGGCTACACCTTC. Translated, it gives CSAGHPRDRGKGYTF.

This clonotype came up once. Here the CDR3 reads CASSPSPNQETQYF. The CDR3 nucleotides read TGTGCCAGCAGCCCTAGCCCCAACCAAGAGACCCAGTACTTC. The rearrangement links TRBV7-9 to TRBJ2-5; tentatively, D is TRBD2 (5 bases). Germline V lookup: CDR1 SEHNR, CDR2 FQNEAQ (reference sequence). Trimming shortened V by 5 bases and J by 0 bases, and 10 bases separated the two germline ends. The CDR3 spans 14 residues.

This clonotype was observed a few times. V and J are TRBV3-1 and TRBJ1-5, with D tentatively TRBD1 (6 bases). From germline, CDR1 is LGHDT and CDR2 YNNKEL (reference sequence). The CDR3 extends over 16 amino acids. V was cut by 0 bases and J by 4 bases, with 13 bases left in between. The CDR3 region is CASSQDGGRANQPQHF. Here the CDR3 DNA reads TGTGCCAGCAGCCAAGATGGGGGCAGGGCTAATCAGCCCCAGCATTTT.

This clonotype showed up just a few times. The V gene is TRBV15, the J gene TRBJ1-1; perhaps TRBD1 as D (6 bases). V lost 4 bases and J 1 base, leaving 16 bases between the germline ends. Germline CDR1 is LNHNV and CDR2 is YYDKDF (reference sequence). The CDR3 has 16 amino acids. The chain's CDR3 is CATSMDSTSTNTEAFF. The CDR3 DNA reads as TGTGCCACCAGCATGGACAGCACCTCTACGAACACTGAAGCTTTCTTT.

This clonotype was detected only a few times. This chain joins TRBV24-1 and TRBJ2-1; D not resolved. Trimming removed 2 bases at V and 0 bases at J, with 7 bases between. CDR3 size: 15 residues. The V gene's germline CDR1 is KGHDR and CDR2 SFDVKD. The CDR3 here is CATSDSRVSYNEQFF. CDR3 sequence (DNA): TGTGCCACCAGTGATTCAAGAGTCTCCTACAATGAGCAGTTCTTC.

In its sample, this clonotype was seen a few times. The chain links TRBV12-3 or TRBV12-4 to TRBJ1-3; 8 bases fit TRBD1. This CDR3 spans 17 amino acids. The J segment lost 1 base and the V segment lost 5 bases, leaving 10 bases of the junction unmatched. In nucleotides, the CDR3 is TGTGCCAGCAGTCTAGAGGGGGACAGGTGGTCTGGAAACACCATATATTTT. This encodes CASSLEGDRWSGNTIYF.

This clonotype has only a few counts. The CDR3 region is CSARDQGAGEQYV. The CDR3 DNA sequence: TGCAGTGCTAGAGACCAGGGGGCGGGAGAGCAGTACGTC. The gene calls are TRBV20-1 and TRBJ2-7, with 8 bases that match TRBD1. J gave up 7 bases and V 0 bases, and 5 bases lay outside the gene matches. Germline values: CDR1 DFQATT, CDR2 SNEGSKA (reference sequence). The CDR3 runs to 13 residues.

The chain carries TRBV6-2 or TRBV6-3 and TRBJ2-1, with 10 bases matching TRBD2. V was pared by 7 bases and J by 8 bases, with 14 bases of the junction left unmatched. This CDR3 comprises 16 residues. Germline lookup yields CDR1 MNHEY and CDR2 SVGEGT. The CDR3 is CASTSPRSGGDYEQFF. The CDR3 coding sequence is TGTGCCAGCACCTCCCCTCGGAGCGGGGGGGACTATGAGCAGTTCTTC.